This TCR beta chain was captured by sequencing in a study of CD8+ T cells in alopecia areata. cDNA prepared by RNA extraction and subsequent reverse transcription served as the template for sequencing. Only in-frame clones appear in the TCRdb table, and some are missing; sequencing was by immunoSEQ multiplex PCR. The sample lists some 150,000 clones; less than 65% were seen once. With 4 bases removed from V and 6 bases from J, the gap between germline ends came to 6 bases. This CDR3 has 11 residues. Per germline, CDR1 MNHNS and CDR2 SASEGT. This clonotype was obtained from a human donor in good health. J is TRBJ1-2 and V is TRBV6-1; a possible D gene is TRBD1 (6 bases). Sequenced material: CD8+ T cells sorted from blood. The CDR3: CASSAGDGYTF. As DNA, the CDR3 is TGTGCCAGCAGTGCAGGGGATGGCTACACCTTC.